The present TCR beta chain was sequenced within a study of a mutant IDH1 vaccine in newly diagnosed glioma. Across the study: The patients received vaccinations eight times, in weeks 1, 3, 5, 7, 11, 15, 19 and 23. Once 4-6 weeks had passed after radiotherapy alone, vaccination started, or it started with temozolomide cycles. Radiotherapy, temozolomide, or both had been given previously, and both were given to most. Study-wide results and limits: Alterations occurring in top peripheral T cell clonotypes seemed unrelated to pseudoprogression.

Assay used: immunoSEQ multiplex PCR; TCRdb lists only in-frame clones, some missing. This sample yields approximately 41,000 clones, of which 60% to 85% are seen a single time; roughly 6.3% belongs to the top ten. V lost 7 bases to trimming and J lost 4 bases, with 11 bases between them. CDR1 and CDR2 (germline): SNHLY, FYNNEI. The CDR3 contains 13 residues. A note on this clone: What it binds is unknown.

Time point specified: week 23, last vaccination. Every vaccine dose comprised 300 ug of mutant IDH1 20-mer peptide plus topical imiquimod. The sequences come from PBMCs, collected from a glioma patient whose treatment included an IDH1 peptide vaccine. This TCR was recovered from a woman aged 35 to 49 with glioma. Some clones in this sample may be carry-over from other donors' samples. The V gene is TRBV2, the J gene TRBJ1-3; D remains unclear. This CDR3 reads CASNGVGGNTIYF. DNA for the CDR3: TGTGCCAGCAACGGGGTCGGGGGAAACACCATATATTTT.